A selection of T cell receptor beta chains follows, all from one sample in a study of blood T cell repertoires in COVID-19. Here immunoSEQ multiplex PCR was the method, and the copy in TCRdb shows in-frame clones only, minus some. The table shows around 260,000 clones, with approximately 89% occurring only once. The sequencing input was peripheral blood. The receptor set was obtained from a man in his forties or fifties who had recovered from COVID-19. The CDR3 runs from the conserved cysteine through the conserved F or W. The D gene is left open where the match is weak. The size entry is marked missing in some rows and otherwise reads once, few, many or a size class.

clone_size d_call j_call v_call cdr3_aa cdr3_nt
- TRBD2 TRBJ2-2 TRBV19 CASSQGAGAISGELFF TGTGCCAGTAGTCAGGGAGCGGGAGCGATAAGCGGGGAGCTGTTTTTT
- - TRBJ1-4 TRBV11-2 CASSPGNRATNEKLFF TGTGCCAGCAGCCCGGGGAACAGGGCAACTAATGAAAAACTGTTTTTT
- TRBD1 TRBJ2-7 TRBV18 CASSPDRGLDYEQYF TGTGCCAGCTCGCCAGACAGGGGGTTAGACTACGAGCAGTACTTC
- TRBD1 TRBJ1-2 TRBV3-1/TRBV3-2 CASSRGLGYTF TGTGCCAGCTCCAGGGGGTTGGGCTACACCTTC
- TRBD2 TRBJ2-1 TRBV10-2 CASSVVAGAQGNEQFF TGCGCCAGCAGTGTGGTAGCGGGGGCCCAGGGGAATGAGCAGTTCTTC
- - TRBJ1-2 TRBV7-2 CASSLADRRGYTF TGTGCCAGCAGCTTAGCAGATAGGAGGGGCTACACCTTC
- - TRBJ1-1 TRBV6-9 CASSSRSEAEAFF TGTGCCAGCAGTTCCCGAAGCGAGGCTGAAGCTTTCTTT
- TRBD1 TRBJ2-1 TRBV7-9 CASSQSGTGYNEQFF TGTGCCAGCAGCCAATCCGGGACAGGGTATAATGAGCAGTTCTTC
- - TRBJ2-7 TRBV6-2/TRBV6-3 CASSYPNRAYWHYEQYF TGTGCCAGCAGTTACCCCAACAGGGCGTACTGGCACTACGAGCAGTACTTC
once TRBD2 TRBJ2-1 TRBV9 CASSLGLAGGPVHNEQFF TGTGCCAGCAGCCTAGGACTAGCGGGAGGGCCGGTCCACAATGAGCAGTTCTTC
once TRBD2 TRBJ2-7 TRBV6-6 CASKEGLAGPYEQYF TGTGCCAGCAAGGAGGGACTAGCGGGGCCCTACGAGCAGTACTTC
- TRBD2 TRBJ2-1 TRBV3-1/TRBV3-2 CASRSTSGAHNEQFF TGTGCCAGCAGATCTACTAGCGGAGCTCACAATGAGCAGTTCTTC
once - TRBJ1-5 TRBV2 CASGRQGNQPQHF TGTGCCAGCGGAAGACAGGGCAATCAGCCCCAGCATTTT
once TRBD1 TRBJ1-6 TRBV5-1 CASRWGQDNSPLHF TGCGCCAGCAGATGGGGACAGGACAATTCACCCCTCCACTTT
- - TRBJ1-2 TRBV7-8 CASSLASGGNYGYTF TGTGCCAGCAGCTTAGCCTCGGGAGGGAACTATGGCTACACCTTC
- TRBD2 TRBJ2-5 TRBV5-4 CASMSGTSGNSGVETQYF TGTGCCAGCATGTCCGGGACTAGCGGGAATTCGGGGGTGGAGACCCAGTACTTC
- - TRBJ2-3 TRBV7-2 CASSSRTVSTDTQYF TGTGCCAGCAGCTCTAGGACAGTTAGCACAGATACGCAGTATTTT
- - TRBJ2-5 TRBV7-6 CASSSELPGQTKTQYF TGTGCCAGCAGCTCCGAACTCCCGGGACAAACCAAGACCCAGTACTTC
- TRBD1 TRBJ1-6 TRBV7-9 CASSSRTGEFYNSPLHF TGTGCCAGCAGCTCTAGGACAGGGGAGTTCTATAATTCACCCCTCCACTTT
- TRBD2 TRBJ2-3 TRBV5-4 CASSSASGGRSDTQYF TGTGCCAGCAGCTCCGCTAGCGGGGGAAGGTCAGATACGCAGTATTTT
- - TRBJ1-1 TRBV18 CASSPLSYEAFF TGTGCCAGCTCACCACTCAGTTATGAAGCTTTCTTT
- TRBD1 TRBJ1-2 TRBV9 CASSNEDRAKGYTF TGTGCCAGCAGCAACGAGGACAGGGCAAAAGGCTACACCTTC
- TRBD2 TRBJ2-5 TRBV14 CASSQDGRGEETQYF TGTGCCAGCAGCCAAGACGGGCGGGGGGAAGAGACCCAGTACTTC
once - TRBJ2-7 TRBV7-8 CASSPPRVSEQYF TGTGCCAGCAGCCCCCCCAGGGTAAGCGAGCAGTACTTC